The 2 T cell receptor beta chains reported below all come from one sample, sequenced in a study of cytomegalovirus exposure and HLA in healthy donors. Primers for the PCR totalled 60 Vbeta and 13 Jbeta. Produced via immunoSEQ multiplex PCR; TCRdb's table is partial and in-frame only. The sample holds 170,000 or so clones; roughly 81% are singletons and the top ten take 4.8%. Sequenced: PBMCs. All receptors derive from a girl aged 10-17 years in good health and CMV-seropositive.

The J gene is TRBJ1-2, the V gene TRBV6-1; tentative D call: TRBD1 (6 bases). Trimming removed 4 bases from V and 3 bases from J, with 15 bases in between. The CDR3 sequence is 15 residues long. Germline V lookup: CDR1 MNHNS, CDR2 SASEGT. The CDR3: CASSGNRDLYYGYTF. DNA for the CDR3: TGTGCCAGCAGTGGGAACAGGGACCTCTACTATGGCTACACCTTC.

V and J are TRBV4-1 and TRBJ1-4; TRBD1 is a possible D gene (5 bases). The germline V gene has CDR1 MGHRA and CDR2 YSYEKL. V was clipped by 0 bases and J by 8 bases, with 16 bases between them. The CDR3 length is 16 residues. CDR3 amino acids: CASSQDEAGRREKLFF. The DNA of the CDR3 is TGCGCCAGCAGCCAAGATGAGGCAGGGAGGCGCGAAAAACTGTTTTTT.